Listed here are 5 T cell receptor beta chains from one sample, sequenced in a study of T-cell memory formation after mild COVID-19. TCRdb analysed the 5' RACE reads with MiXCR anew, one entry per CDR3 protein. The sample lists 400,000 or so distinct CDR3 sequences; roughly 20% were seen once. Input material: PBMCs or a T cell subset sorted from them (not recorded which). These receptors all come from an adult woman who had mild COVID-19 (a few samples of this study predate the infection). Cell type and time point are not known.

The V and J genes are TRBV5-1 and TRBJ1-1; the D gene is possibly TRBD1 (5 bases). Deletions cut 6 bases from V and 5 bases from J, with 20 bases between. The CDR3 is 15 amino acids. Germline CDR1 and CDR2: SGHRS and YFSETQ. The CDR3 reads CASTVGARAGTEAFF. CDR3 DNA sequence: TGCGCCAGCACAGTCGGAGCCAGGGCGGGGACTGAAGCTTTCTTT.

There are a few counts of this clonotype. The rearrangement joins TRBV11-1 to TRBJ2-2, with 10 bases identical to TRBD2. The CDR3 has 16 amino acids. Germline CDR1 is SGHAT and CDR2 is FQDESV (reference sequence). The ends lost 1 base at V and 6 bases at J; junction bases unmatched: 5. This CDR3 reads CASSLGAGGPPGELFF. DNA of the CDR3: TGTGCCAGCAGCTTAGGAGCGGGAGGGCCGCCCGGGGAGCTGTTTTTT.

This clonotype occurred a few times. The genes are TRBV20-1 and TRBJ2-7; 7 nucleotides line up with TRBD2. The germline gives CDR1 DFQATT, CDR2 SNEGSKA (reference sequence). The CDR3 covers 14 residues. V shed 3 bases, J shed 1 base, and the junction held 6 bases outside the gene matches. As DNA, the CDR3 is TGCAGTGCTAGTGGGAGGGAGGGATCCTACGAGCAGTACTTC. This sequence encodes CSASGREGSYEQYF.

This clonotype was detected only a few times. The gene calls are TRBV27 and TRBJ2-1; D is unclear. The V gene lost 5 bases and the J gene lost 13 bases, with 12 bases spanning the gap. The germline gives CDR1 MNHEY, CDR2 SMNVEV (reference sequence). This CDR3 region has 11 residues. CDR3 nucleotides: TGTGCCAGCAGTCTGCCGGGTCTTCAGTTCTTC. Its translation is CASSLPGLQFF.

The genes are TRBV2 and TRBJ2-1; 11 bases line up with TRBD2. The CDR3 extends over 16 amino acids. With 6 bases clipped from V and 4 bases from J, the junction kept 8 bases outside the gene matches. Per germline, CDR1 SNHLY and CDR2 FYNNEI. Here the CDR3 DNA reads TGTGCCAGCAGCTCGGGGACTAGCGGACTTTACAATGAGCAGTTCTTC. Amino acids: CASSSGTSGLYNEQFF.